These 8 T cell receptor beta chains came from one sample sequenced in a study of somatic mutations in cytotoxic T cells in rheumatoid arthritis. Profiling relied on immunoSEQ multiplex PCR, and the TCRdb table lists in-frame clones only, not all of them. Of more than 15,000 clones in the sample, 75% to 80% were seen once. The sample taken for sequencing was CD8+ T cells sorted from blood. Source of these receptors: an adult with rheumatoid arthritis.

The V and J genes are TRBV6-6 and TRBJ1-6; tentative D call: TRBD1 (5 bases). The CDR3 sequence is 15 residues long. V was shortened by 3 bases and J by 4 bases, with 10 bases between the two germline ends. CDR1 MNHNY and CDR2 SVGAGI come from the germline V gene (reference sequence). The CDR3 nucleotides read TGTGCCAGCAGTTATGAGGGGACTTATAATTCACCCCTCCACTTT. It yields the protein CASSYEGTYNSPLHF.

The V gene is TRBV27, the J gene TRBJ1-6; tentative D call: TRBD1 (6 bases). Germline lookup yields CDR1 MNHEY and CDR2 SMNVEV (reference sequence). V was clipped by 1 base and J by 0 bases, with 13 bases between them. The CDR3 spans 18 residues. CDR3 nucleotides: TGTGCCAGCAGTTTATTTCCAGGGGAAAGCTCCTATAATTCACCCCTCCACTTT. Its translation is CASSLFPGESSYNSPLHF.

This clone has just one count. The rearrangement uses TRBV19 and TRBJ1-3; D unclear. The CDR3 runs to 14 residues. The germline V gene has CDR1 LNHDA and CDR2 SQIVND (reference sequence). The V end lost 3 bases, the J end lost 0 bases, and 6 bases lay between the germline ends. Written as DNA, the CDR3 is TGTGCCAGTAGTATTAAGACCTCTGGAAACACCATATATTTT. Its translation is CASSIKTSGNTIYF.

The chain links TRBV27 to TRBJ2-7; TRBD1 aligns across 11 bases. From germline, CDR1 is MNHEY and CDR2 SMNVEV (reference sequence). Unmatched junction bases numbered 10, after V lost 6 bases and J lost 9 bases. CDR3 length equals 14 residues. The CDR3 here is CASSPGQGEIRQYF. In nucleotides, the CDR3 is TGTGCCAGCAGCCCGGGACAGGGGGAGATTCGGCAGTACTTC.

In this sample, this clone turned up a few times. This chain connects TRBV18 to TRBJ2-3; D not certain. Germline V gene data show CDR1 as KGHSH and CDR2 as LQKENI. The CDR3 is 15 residues long. V lost 0 bases and J lost 3, with 10 bases in between. The CDR3 bases are TGTGCCAGCTCACCACCGGGTGTCAGAACAGATACGCAGTATTTT. This encodes CASSPPGVRTDTQYF.

CDR3 region: CASKPTSTDTQYF. The CDR3 DNA reads TGTGCCAGCAAGCCTACTAGCACAGATACGCAGTATTTT. The chain joins TRBV27 to TRBJ2-3; no definite D call. There are 13 residues in the CDR3. Germline loops: CDR1 MNHEY, CDR2 SMNVEV (reference sequence). The germline V and J ends were trimmed by 7 bases and 0 bases, with 8 bases remaining between them.

The chain combines TRBV27 with TRBJ2-1; TRBD2 matches 8 bases. CDR1 is MNHEY and CDR2 is SMNVEV in the germline V gene (reference sequence). Trimming took 5 bases from V and 3 from J; bases not matched to a gene: 6. There are 15 residues in the CDR3. Here the CDR3 DNA reads TGTGCCAGCAGTCCAACTGGGACTAGCTACAATGAGCAGTTCTTC. Its translation is CASSPTGTSYNEQFF.

This rearrangement joins TRBV4-2 to TRBJ2-1; 7 bases are shared with TRBD1. Trimming cost V 6 bases and J 6 bases; bases outside gene matches: 8. Germline V lookup: CDR1 LGHNA, CDR2 YNFKEQ. The CDR3 is 14 residues long. The CDR3 region is CASSRQGRVNEQFF. The CDR3, as DNA: TGTGCCAGCAGTAGACAGGGAAGAGTCAATGAGCAGTTCTTC.